These 14 T cell receptor beta chains were all obtained from the same sample, sequenced in a study of T-cell reconstitution after alpha-beta-depleted transplantation in children (TCRdb year 2016). The library was produced with PCR. The sequencer was an Illumina HiSeq 2500. Molecular barcoding was employed in the preparation of TCR libraries, with unique molecular identifiers being used to normalize TCRbeta repertoire quantification. In TCRdb, the public reads were trimmed at Q25 with fastp and aligned with MiXCR, with productive beta chains retained. CDR3 protein sequences are deduplicated, and each keeps its most common genes and DNA. Present in this sample are around 680,000 distinct CDR3 sequences, around 17% of which were seen just once. Under 1.2% of the sample is in the top ten clones. Source: PBMCs from the stem cell graft donor, taken from the stem cell graft. Receptors were obtained from a human donor who donated a stem cell graft to a child with acute myeloid leukemia.

Here the CDR3 reads CSSSRGEGLNEQFF. The CDR3, as DNA: TGCAGCTCCTCGAGGGGCGAGGGGCTCAATGAGCAGTTCTTC. V gene TRBV29-1 combines with J gene TRBJ2-1; D is tentatively TRBD1 or TRBD2 (5 bases each). The CDR3 has 14 amino acids. Germline loops: CDR1 SQVTM, CDR2 ANQGSEA. The V gene lost 8 bases and the J gene lost 6 bases, with 20 bases spanning the gap.

This clonotype was counted a few times. The chain uses TRBV5-1 and TRBJ1-3, with D maybe TRBD1 (5 bases). Trimming removed 1 base from V and 0 bases from J, with 8 bases in between. The CDR3 length is 15 residues. Germline lookup yields CDR1 SGHRS and CDR2 YFSETQ. The CDR3 sequence is CASSLLDSSGNTIYF. In DNA form, the CDR3 reads TGCGCCAGCAGCTTGCTAGACAGCTCTGGAAACACCATATATTTT. The variable domain in full, completed from reference TRBV5-1 and TRBJ1-3, reads KAGVTQTPRYLIKTRGQQVTLSCSPISGHRSVSWYQQTPGQGLQFLFEYFSETQRNKGNFPGRFSGRQFSNSRSEMNVSTLELGDSALYLCASSLLDSSGNTIYFGEGSWLTVV.

This clonotype was detected ten times or more. The genes are TRBV20-1 and TRBJ1-6; D is ambiguous. Between the trimmed V and J ends, which lost 1 base and 9 bases, there was a span of 16 bases. The CDR3 has 15 amino acids. Germline CDR1 and CDR2: DFQATT and SNEGSKA (reference sequence). The CDR3 region is CSARARTGNTSPLHF. In DNA form, the CDR3 reads TGCAGTGCTAGAGCCCGAACGGGTAATACTTCACCCCTCCACTTT.

This clonotype was picked up a small number of times. The chain joins TRBV20-1 to TRBJ2-6; D remains ambiguous. Between the trimmed V and J ends, which lost 5 bases and 0 bases, there was a span of 14 bases. This CDR3 contains 16 residues. The germline gives CDR1 DFQATT, CDR2 SNEGSKA (reference sequence). CDR3 in DNA: TGCAGTGCTTACCCGGCCCTATTCTCTGGGGCCAACGTCCTGACTTTC. Translation gives CSAYPALFSGANVLTF.

This clonotype was counted many times. V is TRBV21-1 and J is TRBJ1-4; the table's D call TRBD1 went unverified against the DNA. TRBV21-1 represents a pseudogene. The CDR3 has 18 amino acids. The CDR3 sequence is CASSKRTGTPATNEKLFF. The CDR3 region has the DNA TGTGCCAGCAGCAAAAGGACCGGGACACCTGCAACTAATGAAAAACTGTTTTTT.

The genes are TRBV7-2 and TRBJ2-7, with D hard to call. The V and J ends lost 2 bases and 4 bases respectively, with 12 bases between them. The CDR3 spans 14 residues. Germline loops: CDR1 SGHTA, CDR2 FQGNSA. DNA for the CDR3: TGTGCCAGCAGCTTATCTGGACCGGCGTACGAGCAGTACTTC. This translates into CASSLSGPAYEQYF. Complete variable domain (other parts from reference TRBV7-2 and TRBJ2-7): GAGVSQSPSNKVTEKGKDVELRCDPISGHTALYWYRQSLGQGLEFLIYFQGNSAPDKSGLPSDRFSAERTGGSVSTLTIQRTQQEDSAVYLCASSLSGPAYEQYFGPGTRLTVT.

The table lists this clonotype with many counts. The chain joins TRBV7-9 to TRBJ2-5; the match to TRBD1 covers 10 bases. CDR1 and CDR2 (germline): SEHNR, FQNEAQ (reference sequence). This CDR3 is 14 amino acids long. With V trimmed by 1 base and J by 4 bases, 0 bases remained unmatched. The DNA of the CDR3 is TGTGCCAGCAGCTTAGGGACAGGGGGAGAGACCCAGTACTTC. Translation gives CASSLGTGGETQYF.

This clonotype showed up just a few times. V gene TRBV5-1 combines with J gene TRBJ2-5; possible D gene TRBD1, 6 bases. Germline CDR1 reads SGHRS; CDR2 reads YFSETQ. V lost 5 bases and J 4 bases, leaving 9 bases between the germline ends. This CDR3 has 12 residues. The CDR3 reads CASRQGVETQYF. As DNA, the CDR3 is TGCGCCAGCAGACAGGGTGTAGAGACCCAGTACTTC.

The chain uses TRBV18 and TRBJ1-4; unclear D gene. From germline, CDR1 is KGHSH and CDR2 LQKENI. The CDR3 consists of 15 residues. V was pared by 3 bases and J by 5 bases, with 13 bases between. CDR3 nucleotides: TGTGCCAGCTCACCCTCGGGAGGATGGAATGAAAAACTGTTTTTT. Amino acids: CASSPSGGWNEKLFF. Together with reference TRBV18 and TRBJ1-4, the CDR3 gives the full variable domain: NAGVMQNPRHLVRRRGQEARLRCSPMKGHSHVYWYRQLPEEGLKFMVYLQKENIIDESGMPKERFSAEFPKEGPSILRIQQVVRGDSAAYFCASSPSGGWNEKLFFGSGTQLSVL.

The genes are TRBV11-2 and TRBJ2-5, with 7 positions matching TRBD1. This CDR3 is built from 15 residues. V lost 2 bases and J lost 2; bases outside the gene matches: 5. Germline V lookup: CDR1 SGHAT, CDR2 FQNNGV. The CDR3 DNA reads TGTGCCAGCAGCTTACCGGGACAGCCTCAAGAGACCCAGTACTTC. Protein: CASSLPGQPQETQYF.

A remark on this clonotype: One end of the junction varies from germline; a read error may be responsible. This chain joins TRBV9 and TRBJ1-2; D unclear. The CDR3 extends over 14 amino acids. Germline-derived CDR1 and CDR2 are SGDLS and YYNGEE. CDR3 loop: CARSVGWENYGYTF. The CDR3 DNA follows: TGTGCCAGGAGCGTAGGATGGGAGAACTATGGCTACACCTTC.

This clonotype was seen many times. The chain links TRBV20-1 to TRBJ2-3, with D perhaps given as TRBD1 or TRBD2 (7 bases each). The CDR3 consists of 15 residues. V lost 0 bases and J 1 base, leaving 11 bases between the germline ends. Per germline, CDR1 DFQATT and CDR2 SNEGSKA (reference sequence). The chain's CDR3 is CSARDQGGRTDTQYF. The CDR3 region has the DNA TGCAGTGCTAGAGATCAGGGGGGGCGCACAGATACGCAGTATTTT.

This clonotype has at least ten counts. This chain connects TRBV20-1 to TRBJ2-3; no firm D call. Trimming cost V 3 bases and J 1 base, with 8 bases left between them. The germline V gene encodes CDR1 DFQATT and CDR2 SNEGSKA (reference sequence). CDR3 length: 13 residues. CDR3 DNA: TGCAGTGCTAGCGATTATGGCACAGATACGCAGTATTTT. It translates to CSASDYGTDTQYF.

This clonotype showed up many times. This chain connects TRBV6-5 to TRBJ1-4; tentative D call: TRBD1 (5 bases). CDR1 is MNHEY and CDR2 is SVGAGI in the germline V gene. The CDR3 covers 16 residues. The V and J ends lost 4 bases and 0 bases respectively, with 12 bases between them. The CDR3 DNA is TGTGCCAGCAGTTCACGGAGGGGCCCAACTAATGAAAAACTGTTTTTT. Amino acid sequence: CASSSRRGPTNEKLFF.